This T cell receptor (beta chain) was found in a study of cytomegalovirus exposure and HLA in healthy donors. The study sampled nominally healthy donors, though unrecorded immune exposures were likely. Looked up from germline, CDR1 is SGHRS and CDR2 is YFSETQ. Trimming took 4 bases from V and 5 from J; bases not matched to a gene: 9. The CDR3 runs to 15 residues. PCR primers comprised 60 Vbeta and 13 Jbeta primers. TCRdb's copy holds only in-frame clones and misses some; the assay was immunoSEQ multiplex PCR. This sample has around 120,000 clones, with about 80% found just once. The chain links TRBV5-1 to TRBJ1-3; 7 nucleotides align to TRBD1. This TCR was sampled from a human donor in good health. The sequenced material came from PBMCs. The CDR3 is CASSPGTAKRNTIYF. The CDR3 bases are TGCGCCAGCAGCCCGGGGACAGCTAAACGAAACACCATATATTTT.